Presented here are 14 T cell receptor beta chains from one specimen sequenced in a study of blood T cell repertoires in COVID-19. Sequencing was performed with immunoSEQ multiplex PCR; in TCRdb, only in-frame clones are kept and a portion is missing. Found here are about 130,000 clones, less than 85% of them singletons; the top ten hold approximately 12%. What was sequenced was peripheral blood. Receptors were obtained from a woman aged 55-70 years with acute or convalescent COVID-19.

The chain recombines TRBV5-1 with TRBJ2-5, with 7 bases that match TRBD2. Germline V lookup: CDR1 SGHRS, CDR2 YFSETQ. The junction had 3 bases not matched to a gene; V was cut back by 3 bases and J by 4 bases. The CDR3 covers 13 residues. DNA for the CDR3: TGCGCCAGCAGCTGGGGGGAGGGAGAGACCCAGTACTTC. It yields the protein CASSWGEGETQYF.

J is TRBJ1-5 and V is TRBV15; the match to TRBD1 covers 7 bases. The CDR3 is 13 amino acids. Trimming cost V 6 bases and J 4 bases; bases outside gene matches: 3. In germline, CDR1 is LNHNV, CDR2 YYDKDF (reference sequence). The CDR3 sequence: CATRTGRNQPQHF. DNA for the CDR3: TGTGCCACCAGGACAGGGAGGAATCAGCCCCAGCATTTT.

CDR3 sequence reads: CSASKGLWGYTF. For the CDR3, the DNA is TGCAGTGCTAGTAAGGGGCTCTGGGGCTACACCTTC. The chain combines TRBV20-1 with TRBJ1-2; a weak D match, TRBD1 (5 bases). Trimming pared 3 bases from V and 8 bases from J, leaving 13 bases between. The CDR3 is 12 residues long. Germline values: CDR1 DFQATT, CDR2 SNEGSKA (reference sequence).

V usage is TRBV29-1 and J usage is TRBJ1-1; perhaps TRBD1 as D (6 bases). The germline V gene has CDR1 SQVTM and CDR2 ANQGSEA. The CDR3 spans 12 residues. The V gene lost 5 bases and the J gene lost 2 bases, with 9 bases spanning the gap. The CDR3 loop reads CSVRTVNTEAFF. For the CDR3, the DNA is TGCAGCGTTCGGACAGTAAACACTGAAGCTTTCTTT. Looking up the rest from reference TRBV29-1 and TRBJ1-1 gives the full variable domain: SAVISQKPSRDICQRGTSLTIQCQVDSQVTMMFWYRQQPGQSLTLIATANQGSEATYESGFVIDKFPISRPNLTFSTLTVSNMSPEDSSIYLCSVRTVNTEAFFGQGTRLTVV.

The genes are TRBV28 and TRBJ2-1; tentative D call: TRBD2 (5 bases). Germline V gene lookup returns CDR1 MDHEN and CDR2 SYDVKM. CDR3 size: 13 residues. Trimming cost V 6 bases and J 5 bases, with 11 bases left between them. Written as DNA, the CDR3 is TGTGCCAGCAGCCCTCCCGGGAACAATGAGCAGTTCTTC. This gives the protein CASSPPGNNEQFF.

The rearrangement uses TRBV11-2 and TRBJ2-5; 7 nucleotides align to TRBD2. The germline gives CDR1 SGHAT, CDR2 FQNNGV. V shed 4 bases and J 2 bases; nucleotides not matched to a gene: 4. The CDR3 runs to 14 residues. The DNA for the CDR3 is TGTGCCAGCAGCTCCCTCGGGAGGCAAGAGACCCAGTACTTC. This translates into CASSSLGRQETQYF.

The count of this clone is one. The V call is TRBV6-5, the J call TRBJ2-2; no firm D call. The CDR3 length is 14 residues. CDR1 MNHEY and CDR2 SVGAGI come from the germline V gene. V shed 6 bases and J shed 7 bases, with 15 bases lying between them. Written as DNA, the CDR3 is TGTGCCAGCAGCTCTTCCACGAACGGCGGGGAGCTGTTTTTT. Its protein is CASSSSTNGGELFF.

This chain joins TRBV18 and TRBJ2-1; maybe TRBD2 (6 bases). Trimming cost V 6 bases and J 0 bases, with 12 bases left between them. The length of the CDR3 is 15 residues. The V gene's germline CDR1 is KGHSH and CDR2 LQKENI. The CDR3 DNA follows: TGTGCCAGCTCCGGGGGTCCGAGCTCCTACAATGAGCAGTTCTTC. Translated: CASSGGPSSYNEQFF.

The rearrangement uses TRBV19 and TRBJ1-3, with a tentative D call TRBD1 (6 bases). The CDR3 length is 12 residues. V shed 3 bases and J shed 6 bases, with 6 bases lying between them. Germline CDR1 reads LNHDA; CDR2 reads SQIVND (reference sequence). CDR3 sequence: CASSMGQNTIYF. For the CDR3, the DNA is TGTGCCAGTAGTATGGGACAAAACACCATATATTTT. Filled out from reference TRBV19 and TRBJ1-3, the complete variable domain reads DGGITQSPKYLFRKEGQNVTLSCEQNLNHDAMYWYRQDPGQGLRLIYYSQIVNDFQKGDIAEGYSVSREKKESFPLTVTSAQKNPTAFYLCASSMGQNTIYFGEGSWLTVV.

The chain is built from TRBV28 and TRBJ2-5; D call uncertain. Germline CDR1 MDHEN, CDR2 SYDVKM. Trimming took off 7 bases at V and 0 bases at J, with 9 bases between the two ends. The CDR3 totals 13 residues. In DNA, the CDR3 is TGTGCCAGCACGCGAGGAGACCAAGAGACCCAGTACTTC. This translates into CASTRGDQETQYF.

CDR3 sequence: CASSLAGTPNTGELFF. Here the CDR3 DNA reads TGCGCCAGCAGCTTGGCCGGGACACCGAACACCGGGGAGCTGTTTTTT. J is TRBJ2-2 and V is TRBV5-1, with a tentative D call TRBD1 (6 bases). Looked up from germline, CDR1 is SGHRS and CDR2 is YFSETQ. The length of the CDR3 is 16 residues. The V gene lost 0 bases and the J gene lost 0 bases, with 9 bases spanning the gap.

The chain employs TRBV24-1 and TRBJ2-7; TRBD2 aligns across 7 bases. V was pared by 5 bases and J by 5 bases, with 8 bases of the junction left unmatched. Germline CDR1 reads KGHDR; CDR2 reads SFDVKD. The CDR3 is made up of 14 amino acids. CDR3 loop: CATSGAGGSNEQYF. Written as DNA, the CDR3 is TGTGCCACCAGTGGGGCCGGGGGGAGCAACGAGCAGTACTTC.

The chain employs TRBV5-1 and TRBJ1-2; D ambiguous. Germline V gene sequence: CDR1 SGHRS, CDR2 YFSETQ. The CDR3 totals 14 residues. The V end was cut by 1 base, the J end by 4 bases, with 11 bases between. CDR3 residues: CASSLRTDLYGYTF. In DNA form, the CDR3 reads TGCGCCAGCAGCTTGCGAACAGATCTCTATGGCTACACCTTC.

V is TRBV18 and J is TRBJ1-2, with D perhaps TRBD1 (5 bases). V shed 3 bases and J shed 8 bases, with 19 bases lying between them. In germline, CDR1 is KGHSH, CDR2 LQKENI. The CDR3 extends over 15 amino acids. The chain's CDR3 is CASSPRGTGAEGYTF. Written as DNA, the CDR3 is TGTGCCAGCTCACCGAGAGGGACGGGAGCAGAGGGCTACACCTTC.